This TCR beta chain is drawn from a study of blood T cell repertoires in COVID-19 (dated by TCRdb to about 2020). Study-wide context: Samples covering the acute and convalescent phases of COVID-19 were provided by collaborators in the United States, Italy and Spain. Nearly every sample came with metadata listing a de-identified subject ID, COVID-19 status, age in years and sex. The prospective study material was composed of cDNA or gDNA derived from T cells, B-cell-depleted T cells, or PBMCs. Where HLA class I and class II types were available, the types were taken from metadata supplied by the sample provider, not from assay-based typing. Subjects who had been exposed to COVID-19, were actively infected with it, or had recovered from it provided the deeply sampled blood TCRbeta repertoires that made up the dataset. The samples were drawn from the first 160 participants of the ongoing ImmuneRACE study and from roughly 1,300 subjects provided by 6 global collaborators. The repertoires were made available in a free public database intended to serve as a resource for research on the immune response to SARS-CoV-2.

Based on the germline V gene, the CDR1 and CDR2 sequences are MRHNA and SNTAGT. The CDR3 starts with the cysteine, ends with the phenylalanine, and has 16 residues. The retained sequence is limited to the CDR3, 48 bases, with the frame set at the first base. V is pruned by 2 bases and J by 2 bases, leaving 3 bases of the junction without a gene match. On this clone itself: The target of this receptor is not known. No much larger clone is present one base from it, and per-base qualities are unavailable.

General findings and caveats noted by the study authors: The amount of clinical and demographic metadata varied by source and participant and was provided uncurated.

TCRbeta CDR3 regions were amplified from genomic DNA by means of the immunoSEQ Assay, a bias-controlled multiplex PCR. The authors processed their data as follows. The number of nucleated cells in each sample was estimated by amplification of reference gene primers within the assay. To quantify the absolute abundance of each unique TCRbeta CDR3 rearrangement, sequence reads were collapsed and filtered. For each sample, productive Simpson clonality was calculated as the square root of Simpson's diversity index over productive rearrangements. TCRdb mirrors the immuneACCESS table, restricted to in-frame sequences. Some clones are absent from its copies; in checked studies, under half trace to an unresolved V gene, and the reason for the others is unknown. V, J and clone size are those of that table, while D and trimming were read from the DNA. This sample comprises fewer than 300,000 clones, 65% to 90% of them detected only once. The ten largest account for 2.5% to 3% of the sample.

Each collaborating institution followed its own protocols to collect whole blood in K2EDTA tubes. For TCRbeta analysis, collaborators shipped samples in one of three forms: frozen whole blood, isolated PBMCs, or DNA extracted from either of those sample types. Specimen: peripheral blood. This TCR was sampled from a woman aged 60 to 75 with active or convalescent COVID-19. The chain was built from TRBV6-4 and TRBJ2-6, with TRBD1 matching 7 junction bases. CDR3 region: CASSDKQGTGANVLTF. The bases are TGTGCCAGCAGTGACAAACAGGGGACTGGGGCCAACGTCCTGACTTTC.